Listed here is a single T cell receptor (beta chain). Its antigen is not known. Autologous stem cell transplantation was followed by relapse in every patient, and brentuximab vedotin exposure varied. The table came from immunoSEQ multiplex PCR; TCRdb's copy has only in-frame clones and leaves some out. The sample records about 93,000 clones, about nine tenths being singletons. The CDR3 extends over 15 amino acids. Germline CDR1 is SNHLY and CDR2 is FYNNEI. Trimming took 1 base from V and 4 from J, leaving 14 bases between them. This specimen belongs to a study of PD-1 blockade in classical Hodgkin lymphoma. Study outcomes and limitations: Newly diagnosed patients were reported to start with lower TCR diversity than healthy donors. What drove the repertoire differences, possibly disease activity or prior therapy, has not been defined.

This sequence joins TRBV2 and TRBJ2-7; possible D gene TRBD2, 7 bases. Sequencing was performed on peripheral blood mononuclear cells (PBMCs), taken before the second cycle of nivolumab. The receptor's source is a human donor with classical Hodgkin lymphoma. The CDR3 coding sequence is TGTGCCAGCAGTGAAGAACAGGAGGGGGGGTACGAGCAGTACTTC. This codes for CASSEEQEGGYEQYF.